Listed below are T cell receptor beta chains from one sample, sequenced in a study of technical replicates of blood from several donors. Profiling relied on immunoSEQ multiplex PCR, and the TCRdb table lists in-frame clones only, not all of them. The table shows 70,000 to 85,000 clones, with about 97% occurring only once. Material for sequencing was T cells isolated from PBMCs. The receptors originated from a human donor in good health. Each CDR3 is given with its conserved first and last residue. Each record gives: CDR3 protein, CDR3 DNA, clone size, D gene, J gene, V gene. D genes are given only for firm matches. Size values are once, few and many counts, or a class for expanded clones, and some rows have none.

CASSFGGQEKLFF TGTGCCAGCAGTTTCGGGGGGCAGGAAAAACTGTTTTTT NA NA TRBJ1-4 TRBV27
CASSLREYNEKLFF TGTGCCAGCAGCTTAAGAGAGTACAATGAAAAACTGTTTTTT NA NA TRBJ1-4 TRBV7-2
CASSRLGGGYGYTF TGTGCCAGCAGTCGCTTGGGGGGGGGCTATGGCTACACCTTC NA NA TRBJ1-2 TRBV2
CASRTGSNEQFF TGCGCCAGCAGAACAGGGAGCAATGAGCAGTTCTTC NA NA TRBJ2-1 TRBV10-2
CASSFGPIYTF TGTGCCAGCAGCTTTGGGCCGATTTACACCTTC NA NA TRBJ1-2 TRBV5-8
CASEYGQRSSANTEAFF TGTGCCAGCGAGTACGGACAGCGCTCGTCGGCGAACACTGAAGCTTTCTTT NA NA TRBJ1-1 TRBV28
CASSPPNGETQYF TGTGCCAGCAGCCCCCCGAACGGAGAGACCCAGTACTTC NA NA TRBJ2-5 TRBV11-2
CASSQQDPDTEAFF TGTGCCAGCAGCCAACAGGATCCAGACACTGAAGCTTTCTTT NA NA TRBJ1-1 TRBV6-1
CATIQARDRAEKLFF TGTGCCACCATCCAAGCTAGGGACAGGGCCGAAAAACTGTTTTTT NA TRBD1 TRBJ1-4 TRBV15
CASRIGEGETQYF TGCGCCAGCAGAATCGGGGAAGGCGAGACCCAGTACTTC NA NA TRBJ2-5 TRBV5-1
CASSFIRGVSEKLFF TGTGCCAGCAGTTTTATCAGGGGCGTGAGTGAAAAACTGTTTTTT NA NA TRBJ1-4 TRBV28
CASSLEDRGDYEQYF TGTGCCAGCAGCCTGGAGGACAGGGGAGATTACGAGCAGTACTTC NA TRBD1 TRBJ2-7 TRBV9
CASSSRLAGTDTQYF TGTGCCAGCAGCTCCAGACTAGCGGGCACAGATACGCAGTATTTT NA TRBD2 TRBJ2-3 TRBV7-6
CASSDSPGEFHEQYF TGTGCCAGCAGTGACTCCCCGGGGGAGTTCCACGAGCAGTACTTC once NA TRBJ2-7 TRBV6-4
CASSFGGVRAREQYF TGTGCCAGCAGTTTTGGAGGGGTCAGAGCGAGGGAGCAGTACTTC NA NA TRBJ2-7 TRBV28
CASSLSTITAGYNEQFF TGTGCCAGCAGTTTATCGACAATTACGGCCGGTTACAATGAGCAGTTCTTC NA NA TRBJ2-1 TRBV27
CASSYLPTLLSAEAFF TGTGCCAGCAGTTACTTACCGACCCTCCTCAGCGCTGAAGCTTTCTTT once NA TRBJ1-1 TRBV6-5
CASSLGLGAYYGYTF TGTGCCAGCAGTTTAGGTCTGGGGGCGTACTATGGCTACACCTTC NA NA TRBJ1-2 TRBV27
CASSDPSTGLGSPLHF TGTGCCAGCAGTGATCCCTCAACAGGGCTTGGTTCACCCCTCCACTTT NA NA TRBJ1-6 TRBV2
CASSLAGISEAFF TGTGCCAGCAGTTTAGCGGGGATATCTGAAGCTTTCTTT NA NA TRBJ1-1 TRBV28
CASRKGMAGGQETQYF TGTGCCAGCAGGAAAGGGATGGCGGGAGGGCAAGAGACCCAGTACTTC NA TRBD2 TRBJ2-5 TRBV25-1
CASSLGTSGQETQYF TGTGCCAGCAGCTTAGGGACTAGCGGACAAGAGACCCAGTACTTC NA TRBD2 TRBJ2-5 TRBV5-4
CASSPRTVYEQYF TGTGCCAGTAGTCCACGGACAGTCTACGAGCAGTACTTC NA NA TRBJ2-7 TRBV19
CAISESSNIAGDYEQYF TGTGCCATCAGTGAGTCTAGTAATATAGCGGGAGACTACGAGCAGTACTTC NA TRBD2 TRBJ2-7 TRBV10-3
CASSRTGIGETQYF TGTGCCAGCAGCCGTACAGGCATAGGGGAGACCCAGTACTTC NA NA TRBJ2-5 TRBV7-2
CASRTGDRLIYGYTF TGTGCCAGCAGGACCGGGGACAGGCTGATCTATGGCTACACCTTC NA TRBD1 TRBJ1-2 TRBV6-1
CASSEMEDSRNQPQHF TGTGCCAGCAGTGAAATGGAGGACAGCCGCAATCAGCCCCAGCATTTT NA NA TRBJ1-5 TRBV6-1
CASSRNVRAPTSVRETQYF TGTGCCAGCAGTAGGAATGTTCGGGCCCCGACTAGCGTGCGAGAGACCCAGTACTTC NA TRBD2 TRBJ2-5 TRBV27
CASRPTGVQEKLFF TGTGCCAGCAGACCGACAGGGGTTCAGGAAAAACTGTTTTTT once TRBD1 TRBJ1-4 TRBV6-6
CASSQLGSGRKKAVF TGTGCCAGCAGCCAACTGGGTAGCGGGAGAAAAAAAGCTGTCTTC NA TRBD2 TRBJ2-1 TRBV11-2
CASSGRAGGPGEQFF TGTGCCAGCAGCGGACGAGCGGGGGGGCCCGGTGAGCAGTTCTTC NA TRBD2 TRBJ2-1 TRBV9
CASSVSGTNNEQFF TGTGCCAGCAGTGTTAGCGGGACTAACAATGAGCAGTTCTTC NA TRBD2 TRBJ2-1 TRBV6-1
CASNRGQGNTEAFF TGTGCCAGCAACAGGGGGCAGGGGAACACTGAAGCTTTCTTT NA TRBD1 TRBJ1-1 TRBV6-1
CASSLVRPGGPYSGANVLTF TGTGCTAGCAGCTTAGTTCGGCCAGGGGGTCCCTACTCTGGGGCCAACGTCCTGACTTTC NA TRBD1 TRBJ2-6 TRBV7-7
CASSSQTSGSNEQFF TGTGCCAGCAGCTCGCAAACTAGCGGGAGCAATGAGCAGTTCTTC NA TRBD2 TRBJ2-1 TRBV5-4
CASRQRSGANVLTF TGTGCCAGCAGGCAGCGATCTGGGGCCAACGTCCTGACTTTC NA NA TRBJ2-6 TRBV6-5
CASSLVGASEKLFF TGCGCCAGCAGCTTGGTGGGGGCGAGTGAAAAACTGTTTTTT NA NA TRBJ1-4 TRBV5-1
CASSSGTSGSHEQYF TGTGCCAGCAGCTCAGGGACTAGCGGGAGCCACGAGCAGTACTTC NA TRBD2 TRBJ2-7 TRBV9
CASSLSPRFADTQYF TGTGCCAGCAGTTTATCCCCGCGGTTCGCAGATACGCAGTATTTT NA NA TRBJ2-3 TRBV27
CASRTPGRTGISYEQYF TGTGCCAGCAGAACGCCCGGTAGGACAGGAATCTCCTACGAGCAGTACTTC once TRBD1 TRBJ2-7 TRBV11-2
CASMGSGLETQYF TGCGCCAGCATGGGCAGTGGGTTAGAGACCCAGTACTTC once NA TRBJ2-5 TRBV4-1
CASSSRQGTEAFF TGTGCCAGCAGTAGTAGACAGGGCACTGAAGCTTTCTTT NA TRBD1 TRBJ1-1 TRBV5-6
CASSPTGGIYNEQFF TGCGCCAGCAGCCCTACCGGCGGGATTTACAATGAGCAGTTCTTC NA NA TRBJ2-1 TRBV4-1
CASSQGFLRLAGGYTGELFF TGCGCCAGCAGCCAAGGTTTCCTTCGACTAGCGGGGGGCTACACCGGGGAGCTGTTTTTT NA TRBD2 TRBJ2-2 TRBV4-1
CASSLSIGTRGGSTEAFF TGTGCCAGCAGTTTAAGTATTGGTACGCGGGGTGGAAGCACTGAAGCTTTCTTT NA NA TRBJ1-1 TRBV28
CASRIGGGKGTEAFF TGTGCCAGCAGAATTGGAGGGGGCAAAGGCACTGAAGCTTTCTTT NA TRBD1 TRBJ1-1 TRBV5-5
CASSLAGQGAEKLFF TGCGCCAGCAGCTTGGCCGGGCAGGGGGCGGAAAAACTGTTTTTT NA TRBD1 TRBJ1-4 TRBV5-1
CASSTPGQGARRFF TGTGCCAGCAGTACCCCGGGACAGGGGGCGCGTCGGTTCTTC once TRBD1 TRBJ2-1 TRBV25-1
CASSLDAGLATGELFF TGTGCCAGCAGCTTAGACGCAGGGCTAGCGACCGGGGAGCTGTTTTTT NA NA TRBJ2-2 TRBV7-9
CASSQDLGASVTQETQYF TGCGCCAGCAGCCAAGATCTCGGGGCTAGCGTGACACAAGAGACCCAGTACTTC NA NA TRBJ2-5 TRBV4-1
CASSSGGTGFHEQYF TGTGCCAGCAGCTCCGGAGGGACAGGGTTTCACGAGCAGTACTTC once TRBD1 TRBJ2-7 TRBV5-4
CASSGGQGWNEQYF TGTGCCAGCAGTGGGGGACAGGGGTGGAACGAGCAGTACTTC NA TRBD1 TRBJ2-7 TRBV6-1
CASSPGGLAGVKNNEQFF TGTGCCAGCTCACCTGGCGGACTAGCGGGGGTCAAAAACAATGAGCAGTTCTTC once TRBD2 TRBJ2-1 TRBV18